These 4 T cell receptor beta chains originate from one sample sequenced in a study of T cell changes during pregnancy in multiple sclerosis. The assay was immunoSEQ multiplex PCR, and TCRdb's table has in-frame clones only and misses some. In the table there are about 40,000 clones, 93% of which are singletons. This specimen consisted of CD4+ T cells from peripheral blood mononuclear cells, obtained in the first trimester of pregnancy. These receptors were taken from a female donor with multiple sclerosis, enrolled in a pregnancy study.

The chain uses TRBV5-4 and TRBJ1-3, with 7 bases aligning to TRBD1. This CDR3 spans 16 amino acids. V lost 4 bases, J lost 0 bases, and 7 bases stayed unmatched. CDR1 and CDR2 from the germline V gene are SGHNT and YYREEE (reference sequence). The CDR3 sequence is CASSNRGRGSGNTIYF. The CDR3 DNA reads TGTGCCAGCAGCAACAGGGGCCGAGGCTCTGGAAACACCATATATTTT.

The V gene is TRBV4-1, the J gene TRBJ1-2, with a tentative D call TRBD1 (5 bases). V was cut by 0 bases and J by 5 bases, with 10 bases left in between. Germline CDR1 reads MGHRA; CDR2 reads YSYEKL. The CDR3 runs 14 residues. The CDR3 DNA follows: TGCGCCAGCAGCCAAGATGGGGGGTCGTATGGCTACACCTTC. Its protein product is CASSQDGGSYGYTF.

This rearrangement joins TRBV6-1 to TRBJ2-3; TRBD2 matches 13 bases. Germline lookup yields CDR1 MNHNS and CDR2 SASEGT. The CDR3 has 18 residues. Trimming cost V 4 bases and J 6 bases; bases outside gene matches: 13. The CDR3: CASSAKSLAGGPSDTQYF. As DNA, the CDR3 is TGTGCCAGCAGTGCAAAGTCACTAGCGGGGGGGCCGTCGGATACGCAGTATTTT.

The genes are TRBV25-1 and TRBJ2-5, with unresolved D. This CDR3 is built from 13 residues. V lost 7 bases and J lost 5, with 14 bases in between. Germline V gene sequence: CDR1 MGHDK, CDR2 SYGVNS. Written as DNA, the CDR3 is TGTGCCAGCATGGCTGGCCGAAGTGAGACCCAGTACTTC. This codes for CASMAGRSETQYF. The full variable domain, in which reference TRBV25-1 and TRBJ2-5 provide the parts outside the CDR3, is EADIYQTPRYLVIGTGKKITLECSQTMGHDKMYWYQQDPGMELHLIHYSYGVNSTEKGDLSSESTVSRIRTEHFPLTLESARPSHTSQYLCASMAGRSETQYFGPGTRLLVL.